Listed below are T cell receptor beta chains from one sample, sequenced in a study of control samples from healthy donors and cancer patients. Profiling relied on immunoSEQ multiplex PCR, and the TCRdb table lists in-frame clones only, not all of them. The data hold about 130,000 clones, with about nine tenths observed a single time. Sequencing used blood. The receptors were sampled from a man aged 18 to 29 in good health. Each CDR3 is given with its conserved first and last residue. Fields, in order: clone size, V gene, D gene, J gene, CDR3 DNA, CDR3 protein. D genes are given only for firm matches. The listing skips clone size in some rows; elsewhere it reads once, few, many or a size class.

size: .
V: TRBV7-9
D: TRBD1
J: TRBJ2-3
DNA: TGTGCCAGCAGCAAGCGACAGGGGGAAGATACGCAGTATTTT
CDR3: CASSKRQGEDTQYF

size: once
V: TRBV19
D: .
J: TRBJ2-3
DNA: TGTGCCAGTAGTATGACAGATACTAGCACAGATACGCAGTATTTT
CDR3: CASSMTDTSTDTQYF

size: .
V: TRBV19
D: TRBD1
J: TRBJ1-6
DNA: TGTGCCAGTAGTCCCGACAGGGACTCCTATAATTCACCCCTCCACTTT
CDR3: CASSPDRDSYNSPLHF

size: .
V: TRBV14
D: .
J: TRBJ1-1
DNA: TGTGCCAGCAGCCAGGGGTGGGGGCACACTGAAGCTTTCTTT
CDR3: CASSQGWGHTEAFF

size: .
V: TRBV30
D: .
J: TRBJ1-1
DNA: TGTGCCTGGAGTGTGGGCCTTAACACTGAAGCTTTCTTT
CDR3: CAWSVGLNTEAFF

size: .
V: TRBV9
D: .
J: TRBJ2-1
DNA: TGTGCCAGCAGCCAAAGGGCAGACTCCTACAATGAGCAGTTCTTC
CDR3: CASSQRADSYNEQFF

size: .
V: TRBV6-6
D: .
J: TRBJ1-5
DNA: TGTGCCAGCAGTTACACCGGGAGTAATCAGCCCCAGCATTTT
CDR3: CASSYTGSNQPQHF

size: .
V: TRBV12-3/TRBV12-4
D: .
J: TRBJ1-1
DNA: TGTGCCAGCAGTAGGACAGTGAACACTGAAGCTTTCTTT
CDR3: CASSRTVNTEAFF

size: .
V: TRBV5-4
D: TRBD2
J: TRBJ2-3
DNA: TGTGCCAGCAGCTTGGCCGGCGCGGGGGGAGATACGCAGTATTTT
CDR3: CASSLAGAGGDTQYF

size: .
V: TRBV3-1/TRBV3-2
D: TRBD2
J: TRBJ2-7
DNA: TGTGCCAGCTCAGCTGGACTAGCGCCTAGCTCCTACGAGCAGTACTTC
CDR3: CASSAGLAPSSYEQYF

size: .
V: TRBV9
D: TRBD2
J: TRBJ2-5
DNA: TGTGCCAGCAGCGTAGGCAGCGGGGGGGGCCCAGAGACCCAGTACTTC
CDR3: CASSVGSGGGPETQYF

size: .
V: TRBV28
D: .
J: TRBJ1-4
DNA: TGTGCCAGCAAAGGGGCTACAAATGAAAAACTGTTTTTT
CDR3: CASKGATNEKLFF

size: .
V: TRBV27
D: .
J: TRBJ2-2
DNA: TGTGCCAGCAGTTCGATAGGTACCGGGGAGCTGTTTTTT
CDR3: CASSSIGTGELFF

size: .
V: TRBV19
D: .
J: TRBJ1-4
DNA: TGTGCCAGCGGACTTGCAACTAATGAAAAACTGTTTTTT
CDR3: CASGLATNEKLFF